This entry lists 27 T cell receptor beta chains sequenced from one sample in a study of T cells in women clearing cervical HPV infection. Some clones are missing from TCRdb's copy, which holds only in-frame ones; the method was immunoSEQ multiplex PCR. This sample's table reports 20,000 to 25,000 clones. The specimen was blood buffy coat. Source of these receptors: a woman aged 18 to 75 with a cervical HPV16 infection that either progressed to CIN3+ or cleared (not recorded which).

As for this clone: Read coverage stops 3 residues before the CDR3 terminus; the germline J gene supplies the remainder. The rearrangement links TRBV28 to TRBJ1-2; 7 bases agree with TRBD1. The CDR3 spans 15 residues. Germline V CDR1 and CDR2: MDHEN, SYDVKM. The ends lost 5 bases at V and 2 bases at J; junction bases unmatched: 8. The DNA read from the CDR3 is TGTGCCAGCAGTCCCCTGACAGGGTCAAACTATGGC. Its translation is CASSPLTGSNYG. The whole CDR3 reads CASSPLTGSNYGYTF.

The CDR3 reads CASSSQGAIQPQHF. The sequenced part of the CDR3 DNA is TGTGCCAGCAGCTCGCAGGGGGCGATTCAGCCC. The chain joins TRBV7-9 to TRBJ1-5; 8 bases line up with TRBD1. The read is 3 residues too short to cover the CDR3 end, so that end is filled in from the germline J gene. Trimming took 4 bases from V and 6 from J; bases not matched to a gene: 5. This CDR3 is built from 14 residues. Germline lookup yields CDR1 SEHNR and CDR2 FQNEAQ (reference sequence).

Points on this clone: The DNA ends 3 residues before the CDR3 does, and the rest of the CDR3 is filled in from the germline J gene. This rearrangement joins TRBV6-2 or TRBV6-3 to TRBJ2-3; 9 bases agree with TRBD2. After removal of 4 bases from V and 8 bases from J, the junction contained 13 bases not matched to a gene. Germline CDR1 reads MNHEY; CDR2 reads SVGEGT. The CDR3 runs to 16 residues. The CDR3 sequence is CASSFLTSGDGGTQYF. The sequenced CDR3 bases are TGTGCCAGCAGTTTCCTGACTAGCGGTGATGGAGGTACG.

About this clone itself: The read ends 3 residues shy of where the CDR3 ends; the end is completed using the germline J gene. The gene calls are TRBV6-2 or TRBV6-3 and TRBJ2-1; D is ambiguous. CDR3 length equals 14 residues. V was shortened by 7 bases and J by 4 bases, with 14 bases between the two germline ends. The germline gives CDR1 MNHEY, CDR2 SVGEGT. The CDR3 DNA, read in part, is TGTGCCAGCACCCCTGCGGTTGTGTACAATGAG. It encodes CASTPAVVYNE. The full-length CDR3 reads as CASTPAVVYNEQFF.

Comment on this clone: Read coverage stops 3 residues before the CDR3 terminus; the germline J gene supplies the remainder. The chain carries TRBV7-6 and TRBJ1-1, with 8 bases identical to TRBD1. The CDR3 totals 16 residues. V lost 3 bases to trimming and J lost 5 bases; unmatched junction nucleotides: 11. Germline V gives CDR1 SGHVS, CDR2 FNYEAQ. The CDR3 sequence: CASSFSRSGGRTEAFF. Incomplete CDR3 DNA: TGTGCCAGCAGCTTTTCTCGGTCAGGGGGCAGGACTGAA.

Notes on this clone: Read sequence stops 3 residues before the CDR3 end, and the germline J gene provides the missing end. J is TRBJ2-1 and V is TRBV7-9; D is unclear. Germline CDR1 reads SEHNR; CDR2 reads FQNEAQ (reference sequence). The CDR3 covers 15 residues. Trimming took 3 bases from V and 4 from J, leaving 13 bases between them. The CDR3 loop reads CASSFRSSGYNEQFF. CDR3 DNA, as far as it was read: TGTGCCAGCAGCTTCAGGAGTTCTGGGTACAATGAG.

Of note for this clone: The observed sequence ends 3 residues before the CDR3 terminus, with the missing tail filled in from the germline J gene. V usage is TRBV11-3 and J usage is TRBJ2-7; D is uncertain. CDR1 SGHNT and CDR2 YENEEA come from the germline V gene. The length of the CDR3 is 14 residues. V lost 0 bases and J 5 bases, leaving 11 bases between the germline ends. The CDR3 loop is CASSLDRSGDEQYF. Incomplete CDR3 DNA: TGTGCCAGCAGCTTAGACAGGAGTGGCGACGAG.

Note on this clone: The CDR3 end is not reached by the read, which stops 3 residues before it; the germline J gene fills it in. This chain uses TRBV18 with TRBJ2-2; 7 bases agree with TRBD1. The trim removed 6 bases at V and 0 bases at J, leaving 4 bases unmatched. Germline CDR1 KGHSH, CDR2 LQKENI. The CDR3 is 15 amino acids. The CDR3 spells CASSWDSSNTGELFF. The part of the CDR3 DNA that was read is TGTGCCAGCTCCTGGGACAGCTCGAACACCGGGGAG.

About this clone: The read comes to an end 3 residues before the CDR3 does, leaving the germline J gene to fill in the end. This chain uses TRBV19 with TRBJ1-1; 9 positions match TRBD1. V trimming: 5 bases; J trimming: 3 bases; junction bases outside the gene matches: 10. There are 16 residues in the CDR3. Germline V gives CDR1 LNHDA, CDR2 SQIVND (reference sequence). CDR3 loop: CASSRTGDGRDTEAFF. Incomplete CDR3 DNA: TGTGCCAGTAGTCGGACAGGGGACGGTAGGGACACTGAA.

Turning to this clone: Coverage ceases 3 residues before the CDR3 finishes, and the germline J gene fills in the end. V gene TRBV20-1 combines with J gene TRBJ2-7, with 8 bases fitting TRBD2. V lost 2 bases and J lost 0; bases outside the gene matches: 9. The CDR3 spans 16 residues. CDR1 and CDR2 from the germline V gene are DFQATT and SNEGSKA (reference sequence). CDR3 sequence reads: CSARSIERGSSYEQYF. Partial CDR3 DNA: TGCAGTGCTAGATCAATTGAGCGGGGGAGCTCCTACGAG.

About this clone: The CDR3 goes on 3 residues after the read ends, and that part is filled in from the germline J gene. This chain links TRBV9 with TRBJ2-7, with D tentatively TRBD1 (5 bases). V shed 2 bases and J shed 2 bases, with 11 bases lying between them. Germline CDR1 reads SGDLS; CDR2 reads YYNGEE. CDR3 length equals 14 residues. This CDR3 reads CASSVDTFTYEQYF. Incomplete CDR3 DNA: TGTGCCAGCAGCGTGGACACCTTCACCTACGAG.

The CDR3 is CASKYSNQPQHF. Incomplete CDR3 DNA: TGTGCCAGTAAATATAGCAATCAGCCC. V gene TRBV19 combines with J gene TRBJ1-5, with D hard to call. The read comes to an end 3 residues before the CDR3 does, leaving the germline J gene to fill in the end. V shed 7 bases and J shed 0 bases, with 4 bases lying between them. Germline V gene sequence: CDR1 LNHDA, CDR2 SQIVND (reference sequence). The CDR3 sequence is 12 residues long.

For this clone: The CDR3 end falls 3 residues outside the read, so it is completed with the germline J gene. V is TRBV6-4 and J is TRBJ2-1, with 7 bases matching TRBD1. The germline V gene encodes CDR1 MRHNA and CDR2 SNTAGT. CDR3 length: 14 residues. V gave up 5 bases and J gave up 9 bases; unmatched junction bases: 10. CDR3 sequence reads: CASSPDRVASEQFF. The CDR3 bases that were read are TGTGCCAGCAGTCCCGACAGGGTGGCGTCTGAG.

About this clone itself: The read terminates 3 residues ahead of where the CDR3 ends, so the germline J gene completes it. J is TRBJ2-5 and V is TRBV20-1, with D tentatively TRBD2 (5 bases). CDR3 size: 15 residues. Looked up from germline, CDR1 is DFQATT and CDR2 is SNEGSKA (reference sequence). The V end lost 0 bases, the J end lost 5 bases, and 16 bases lay between the germline ends. CDR3 DNA, as far as it was read: TGCAGTGCTAGAGAGCCCTCCGGCCCGGGGGAGACC. Its protein is CSAREPSGPGET. From start to end, the CDR3 is CSAREPSGPGETQYF.

With regard to this clone: The missing CDR3 end, 3 residues past where the read stops, is filled in from the germline J gene. V and J are TRBV6-2 or TRBV6-3 and TRBJ1-5; possible D gene TRBD1, 5 bases. The CDR3 sequence is 15 residues long. Per germline, CDR1 MNHEY and CDR2 SVGEGT. Deletions cut 2 bases from V and 0 bases from J, with 8 bases between. The CDR3 reads CASSYEQGSNQPQHF. Partial CDR3 DNA: TGTGCCAGCAGTTACGAGCAGGGTAGCAATCAGCCC.

With regard to this clone: The CDR3 end falls 3 residues outside the read, so it is completed with the germline J gene. The chain couples TRBV29-1 to TRBJ1-2; TRBD1 might be the D (5 bases). This CDR3 is 13 amino acids long. CDR1 SQVTM and CDR2 ANQGSEA come from the germline V gene. V lost 3 bases to trimming and J lost 3 bases, with 11 bases between them. The covered CDR3 bases are TGCAGCGTTGACTCAGGGTCCGACTATGGC. Translation: CSVDSGSDYG. The whole CDR3 reads CSVDSGSDYGYTF.

Worth noting for this clone: The missing CDR3 end, 3 residues past where the read stops, is filled in from the germline J gene. V usage is TRBV7-8 and J usage is TRBJ1-4, with TRBD1 identical over 7 bases. In germline, CDR1 is SGHVS, CDR2 FQNEAQ. The V gene end was trimmed by 5 bases and the J gene end by 8 bases; junction bases not matched to a gene: 11. CDR3 length: 15 residues. The chain's CDR3 is CASSLRQGGGEKLFF. The sequenced part of the CDR3 DNA is TGTGCCAGCAGCCTCCGACAGGGAGGTGGAGAAAAA.

A note on this clone: With the read ending 3 residues before the CDR3 end, the germline J gene is used to fill in that end. The chain is built from TRBV6-1 and TRBJ2-1; 9 bases agree with TRBD1. Germline loops: CDR1 MNHNS, CDR2 SASEGT. CDR3 length: 16 amino acids. The V and J ends lost 1 base and 7 bases, in that order; junction bases with no gene match: 8. The part of the CDR3 DNA that was read is TGTGCCAGCAGTGAAGGGCCCGCTGGACAGGGGAATGAG. Encoded protein: CASSEGPAGQGNE. The full-length CDR3 reads as CASSEGPAGQGNEQFF.

A note on this clone: The CDR3 end falls 3 residues outside the read, so it is completed with the germline J gene. The chain recombines TRBV20-1 with TRBJ2-7; 7 nucleotides agree with TRBD1. From germline, CDR1 is DFQATT and CDR2 SNEGSKA (reference sequence). The V and J ends lost 3 bases and 4 bases, in that order; junction bases with no gene match: 6. This CDR3 region has 13 residues. The CDR3 loop is CSARLGTAYEQYF. Incomplete CDR3 DNA: TGCAGTGCTAGGCTGGGGACAGCTTACGAG.

Points on this clone: Sequencing ends 3 residues short of the CDR3 end; the germline J gene provides the rest. The rearrangement uses TRBV19 and TRBJ1-3; unclear D gene. Germline V gene data show CDR1 as LNHDA and CDR2 as SQIVND (reference sequence). The V end lost 6 bases, the J end lost 4 bases, and 13 bases lay between the germline ends. CDR3 size: 14 residues. CDR3 DNA (partial): TGTGCCAGTAGCGAACTACTGCGGGGAAACACC. Its translation is CASSELLRGNT. The entire CDR3 protein reads CASSELLRGNTIYF.

In the case of this clone: The read terminates 3 residues before the CDR3 end, so the remaining end is supplied by the germline J gene. V and J are TRBV6-2 or TRBV6-3 and TRBJ1-4, with D possibly being TRBD1 (5 bases). Trimming shortened V by 2 bases and J by 7 bases, and 14 bases separated the two germline ends. CDR3 length: 15 amino acids. CDR1 and CDR2 from the germline V gene are MNHEY and SVGEGT. The CDR3 spells CASSYPRALGEKLFF. The sequenced part of the CDR3 DNA is TGTGCCAGCAGTTACCCCAGGGCCCTGGGTGAAAAA.

Worth noting for this clone: The read ends 3 residues shy of where the CDR3 ends; the end is completed using the germline J gene. This chain links TRBV7-2 with TRBJ2-5; the match to TRBD2 covers 10 bases. The CDR3 has 17 residues. V dropped 0 bases and J dropped 4; count of bases not matched to a gene: 8. CDR1 and CDR2 (germline): SGHTA, FQGNSA. The DNA read from the CDR3 is TGTGCCAGCAGCTTAGCCCCGCTAGCGGGAGTTCGAGAGACC. This translates into CASSLAPLAGVRET. From start to end, the CDR3 is CASSLAPLAGVRETQYF.

Concerning this clone itself: Read sequence stops 3 residues before the CDR3 end, and the germline J gene provides the missing end. The chain has TRBV5-3 and TRBJ2-5, with TRBD2 matching 12 bases. TRBV5-3 is designated an ORF whose function remains uncertain. With V trimmed by 0 bases and J by 4 bases, 10 bases remained unmatched. The CDR3 loop spans 18 amino acids. CDR3 bases read: TGTGCCAGAAGCTTGGCGGCTAGCGGGAGGGCTCCGGTAGAGACC. Protein: CARSLAASGRAPVET. The full CDR3 reads CARSLAASGRAPVETQYF.

In the case of this clone: The sequence runs out 3 residues before the end of the CDR3; the remainder is reconstructed from the germline J gene. The V and J genes are TRBV29-1 and TRBJ2-3, with 11 positions matching TRBD2. The CDR3 has 14 amino acids. The junction had 1 base not matched to a gene; V was cut back by 3 bases and J by 2 bases. The germline CDR1 and CDR2 sequences are SQVTM and ANQGSEA. Incomplete CDR3 DNA: TGCAGCGTTGAGGGACTAGCGGACACAGATACG. Amino acids: CSVEGLADTDT. The full CDR3 sequence reads CSVEGLADTDTQYF.

Incomplete CDR3 DNA: TGCAGTGCACCCTCGACACTTAACTATGGC. Translation: CSAPSTLNYG. The full CDR3 protein reads CSAPSTLNYGYTF. The chain combines TRBV20-1 with TRBJ1-2; D unresolved. The CDR3 is cut off 3 residues early in the read; its end comes from the germline J gene. The CDR3 extends over 13 amino acids. Looked up from germline, CDR1 is DFQATT and CDR2 is SNEGSKA (reference sequence). The germline V and J ends were trimmed by 6 bases and 1 base, with 12 bases remaining between them.

As for this clone: With the read ending 3 residues before the CDR3 end, the germline J gene is used to fill in that end. The V gene is TRBV7-2, the J gene TRBJ1-3; a weak D match, TRBD1 (5 bases). The V gene lost 1 base and the J gene lost 4 bases, with 8 bases spanning the gap. This CDR3 region has 14 residues. CDR1 SGHTA and CDR2 FQGNSA come from the germline V gene. The sequenced CDR3 bases are TGTGCCAGCAGCTTAGGGCAGGGAGGAAACACC. Its protein is CASSLGQGGNT. The complete CDR3 protein is CASSLGQGGNTIYF.

Points on this clone: The read ends 3 residues early relative to the CDR3; the germline J gene fills the gap. V and J are TRBV7-2 and TRBJ1-1, with a weak D call TRBD1 (6 bases). Germline CDR1 is SGHTA and CDR2 is FQGNSA. This CDR3 is built from 12 residues. The DNA read from the CDR3 is TGTGCCAGCAGCTTAGTACAGGGACAA. Amino acid sequence: CASSLVQGQ. The complete CDR3 sequence is CASSLVQGQAFF.